Sequencing of this T cell receptor beta chain was carried out in a study of a mutant IDH1 vaccine in newly diagnosed glioma. Germline CDR1 is SGHDT and CDR2 is YYEEEE. This CDR3 spans 15 amino acids. V was shortened by 1 base and J by 1 base, with 8 bases between the two germline ends. The time point was: week 11, during vaccination. With topical imiquimod, each dose of the vaccine consisted of 300 ug of mutant IDH1 20-mer peptide. Sequencing used immunoSEQ multiplex PCR; TCRdb keeps in-frame clones, though not all of them. The sample gives around 40,000 clones, around 84% of which show up once; 2% to 2.5% is in the top ten. This clone is medium-sized in the sample. Its antigen is unidentified.

The chain carries TRBV5-6 and TRBJ1-4, with a weak D call TRBD1 (5 bases). This clonotype originated in a man aged 35-49 years with glioma. Sample: PBMCs, taken from a glioma patient whose treatment included an IDH1 peptide vaccine. The CDR3 protein is CASSLSQGTNEKLFF. The CDR3, as DNA: TGTGCCAGCAGCTTGTCGCAGGGAACTAATGAAAAACTGTTTTTT.